The clone carrying this T cell receptor beta chain was detected only a few times. A second roughly 6 to 12 cycle PCR used barcoded and J-beta primers. TCRdb reprocessed the 5' RACE reads with MiXCR, giving one entry per CDR3 protein. This table holds about 1.5 million distinct CDR3 sequences, approximately 40% found once. Per germline, CDR1 SGHRS and CDR2 YFSETQ. The CDR3 is made up of 17 amino acids. Trimming took 3 bases from V and 7 from J; bases not matched to a gene: 7. These data belong to a study of blood T cells in healthy people across ages. The sequencing input was blood. This clonotype was sampled from a woman between 18 and 29 years old in good health. This chain links TRBV5-1 with TRBJ2-1, with 16 bases aligning to TRBD2. The CDR3 loop reads CASSSGTSGGARNEQFF. CDR3 DNA: TGCGCCAGCAGCTCGGGGACTAGCGGGGGGGCGAGGAATGAGCAGTTCTTC. The full variable domain, its missing parts supplied by reference TRBV5-1 and TRBJ2-1, is KAGVTQTPRYLIKTRGQQVTLSCSPISGHRSVSWYQQTPGQGLQFLFEYFSETQRNKGNFPGRFSGRQFSNSRSEMNVSTLELGDSALYLCASSSGTSGGARNEQFFGPGTRLTVL.